This T cell receptor beta chain came from a study of neurological immune-mediated disorders. There are a few counts of this clonotype. 5'RACE with 10-nucleotide random UMIs generated the cDNA. Using its own MiXCR run on the 5' RACE reads, TCRdb lists one record per CDR3 protein. The sample yields more than 50,000 distinct CDR3 sequences, roughly 5.6% seen once. CDR1 is SGHVS and CDR2 is FNYEAQ in the germline V gene. The CDR3 contains 16 residues. Trimming took 5 bases from V and 6 from J, leaving 22 bases between them. This chain joins TRBV7-6 and TRBJ1-2, with a tentative D call TRBD1 (6 bases). The sequenced sample was PBMCs. This TCR was recovered from a woman in her twenties or thirties with multiple sclerosis. CDR3 sequence reads: CASSPGQTPQGDGYTF. The CDR3 DNA follows: TGTGCCAGCAGCCCCGGACAGACTCCTCAAGGGGATGGCTACACCTTC.